The clone carrying this T cell receptor (beta chain) was seen repeatedly, ten times or more. The antigen is not known. The CDR3 covers 15 residues. V was clipped by 3 bases and J by 1 base; unmatched bases: 7. The germline CDR1 and CDR2 sequences are DFQATT and SNEGSKA (reference sequence). RNA transcripts were the template for amplifying TCR beta CDR3 regions. When the TCR CDR3 underwent first-round RT-PCR, the HTBI primer set was used. TCRdb itself ran the multiplex PCR reads through MiXCR, one entry per CDR3 protein. Of 340,000 or so distinct CDR3 sequences in the sample, 16% were seen once. The source of the sample is a study of T cells in Graves' hyperthyroidism and ophthalmopathy. Study at large: Blood from the periphery was taken at initial diagnosis, before any treatment.

General study points: From stable hyperthyroidism, ophthalmopathy was separated by a 13 V-J model.

The sequence was obtained from a man aged 30 to 39 with Graves' hyperthyroidism. This chain connects TRBV20-1 to TRBJ2-7; 9 positions agree with TRBD2. Sequences were obtained from blood. DNA of the CDR3: TGCAGTGCTAGCTCCGGGACTAGCAGTTCCTACGAGCAGTACTTC. Translated, it gives CSASSGTSSSYEQYF.